There are a few counts of the clone carrying this T cell receptor (beta chain). Its specificity is unknown. The CDR3 extends over 12 amino acids. CDR1 is ENHRY and CDR2 is SYGVKD in the germline V gene. V dropped 8 bases and J dropped 2 bases, with 9 bases sitting between them. The data originate from a study of T cells after yellow fever vaccination. TCRdb called the 5' RACE reads again in MiXCR, with one record for every CDR3 protein. The table includes about 500,000 distinct CDR3 sequences, 17% detected once. General observations from the study: Though it reached lower strength, the secondary response hit its peak faster, day 5 versus 15. Booster samples showed a return of most primary-vaccination clones (around 95% CD4, 80% to 90% CD8). CD4 and CD8 compartments shared a small share of clonotypes.

The V and J genes are TRBV10-3 and TRBJ1-2; weak D call: TRBD1 (6 bases). The sample in question was PBMCs, obtained roughly 5 days after the first yellow fever vaccination. This TCR came from a man between 18 and 35 years old who received the YFV17D yellow fever vaccine. This CDR3 reads CAIRGPNYGYTF. The CDR3 DNA reads TGTGCCATCCGGGGGCCGAACTATGGCTACACCTTC.